The present entry profiles one T cell receptor beta chain with its context. Some clones are missing from TCRdb's copy, which holds only in-frame ones; the method was immunoSEQ multiplex PCR. The sample includes about 170,000 clones, around 93% of them seen just once. These data originate in a study of blood T cell repertoires in COVID-19. Study in general: There were acute and convalescent COVID-19 samples, and they came from the United States, Italy and Spain. PBMCs, B-cell-depleted T cells, or T cells were the source of the cDNA or gDNA that made up the material.

V lost 0 bases and J 3 bases, leaving 12 bases between the germline ends. The CDR3 contains 16 residues. Per the germline V gene, CDR1 is MNHEY and CDR2 is SMNVEV (reference sequence). This TCR came from a man aged 30-40 years with COVID-19, enrolled during active disease. This chain joins TRBV27 and TRBJ2-1; D not certain. The specimen was peripheral blood. CDR3 amino acids: CASSLSSGPIYNEQFF. CDR3 DNA sequence: TGTGCCAGCAGTTTATCATCGGGTCCCATCTACAATGAGCAGTTCTTC.